The 25 T cell receptor beta chains reported below all come from one sample, sequenced in a study of T cell responses to AZD1222 COVID-19 vaccine. Clones were read by immunoSEQ multiplex PCR, and TCRdb kept only the in-frame ones, dropping some. The sample carries more than 85,000 clones, roughly nine tenths recorded once. Sequencing used peripheral blood, obtained on day 0 of AZD1222 vaccination. The receptors here all came from an adult in good health.

This chain links TRBV7-2 with TRBJ1-6; 7 nucleotides align to TRBD1. Trimming took 1 base from V and 10 from J; bases not matched to a gene: 7. Germline CDR1 reads SGHTA; CDR2 reads FQGNSA. The CDR3 is 15 amino acids. CDR3 DNA: TGTGCCAGCAGCTTAGTAGCAGGGGGAGGCTCACCCCTCCACTTT. Translating it yields CASSLVAGGGSPLHF. The entire variable domain, with the rest obtained from reference TRBV7-2 and TRBJ1-6, is as follows: GAGVSQSPSNKVTEKGKDVELRCDPISGHTALYWYRQSLGQGLEFLIYFQGNSAPDKSGLPSDRFSAERTGGSVSTLTIQRTQQEDSAVYLCASSLVAGGGSPLHFGNGTRLTVT.

The chain recombines TRBV6-6 with TRBJ2-5, with TRBD2 matching 8 bases. The germline gives CDR1 MNHNY, CDR2 SVGAGI (reference sequence). The CDR3 totals 15 residues. The V gene end was trimmed by 1 base and the J gene end by 4 bases; junction bases not matched to a gene: 5. In DNA form, the CDR3 reads TGTGCCAGCAGTTACTGGGGGGCGGGAGGAGAGACCCAGTACTTC. Its translation: CASSYWGAGGETQYF.

A few counts support this clone. The J gene is TRBJ1-1, the V gene TRBV7-2, with a possible D match to TRBD1 (5 bases). CDR3 length equals 15 residues. Trimming pared 1 base from V and 4 bases from J, leaving 13 bases between. Germline V CDR1 and CDR2: SGHTA, FQGNSA. In DNA form, the CDR3 reads TGTGCCAGCAGCTTAGGAGTCTGGGGGAGCACTGAAGCTTTCTTT. Translating it yields CASSLGVWGSTEAFF.

The chain uses TRBV4-1 and TRBJ2-7; D unclear. Germline CDR1 is MGHRA and CDR2 is YSYEKL. The CDR3 totals 11 residues. V was clipped by 3 bases and J by 5 bases, with 5 bases between them. CDR3 residues: CASSQANEQYF. CDR3 nucleotides: TGCGCCAGCAGCCAGGCTAACGAGCAGTACTTC.

The chain employs TRBV7-2 and TRBJ1-5; D call uncertain. Trimming took 2 bases from V and 0 from J, leaving 5 bases between them. This CDR3 region has 14 residues. Germline V CDR1 and CDR2: SGHTA, FQGNSA. The DNA for the CDR3 is TGTGCCAGCAGCTTATATGGTAGCAATCAGCCCCAGCATTTT. The encoded protein is CASSLYGSNQPQHF.

The chain uses TRBV11-2 and TRBJ1-4; D is unresolved. The V end was cut by 5 bases, the J end by 4 bases, with 14 bases between. The germline V gene encodes CDR1 SGHAT and CDR2 FQNNGV. The CDR3 has 15 residues. CDR3 in amino acids: CASSLGLGRNEKLFF. As DNA, the CDR3 is TGTGCCAGCAGCCTCGGTTTAGGCCGTAATGAAAAACTGTTTTTT. Based on the CDR3 plus reference TRBV11-2 and TRBJ1-4, the full variable domain is EAGVAQSPRYKIIEKRQSVAFWCNPISGHATLYWYQQILGQGPKLLIQFQNNGVVDDSQLPKDRFSAERLKGVDSTLKIQPAKLEDSAVYLCASSLGLGRNEKLFFGSGTQLSVL.

The chain carries TRBV28 and TRBJ1-2; 7 bases are shared with TRBD1. Germline CDR1 reads MDHEN; CDR2 reads SYDVKM. J was trimmed by 7 bases and V by 7 bases; bases with no gene match: 3. This CDR3 is built from 11 residues. CDR3 amino acids: CASNRGLGYTF. Here the CDR3 DNA reads TGTGCCAGCAACAGGGGCCTTGGCTACACCTTC.

This chain joins TRBV28 and TRBJ2-1, with 7 positions matching TRBD2. The CDR3 covers 14 residues. The germline CDR1 and CDR2 sequences are MDHEN and SYDVKM. V dropped 2 bases and J dropped 10; count of bases not matched to a gene: 8. CDR3 residues: CASSLGGRAEEQFF. DNA for the CDR3: TGTGCCAGCAGTTTAGGGGGGAGGGCGGAAGAGCAGTTCTTC. The full variable domain, its missing parts supplied by reference TRBV28 and TRBJ2-1, is DVKVTQSSRYLVKRTGEKVFLECVQDMDHENMFWYRQDPGLGLRLIYFSYDVKMKEKGDIPEGYSVSREKKERFSLILESASTNQTSMYLCASSLGGRAEEQFFGPGTRLTVL.

The chain employs TRBV7-8 and TRBJ1-6, with TRBD1 identical over 8 bases. V lost 1 base to trimming and J lost 3 bases; unmatched junction nucleotides: 8. CDR1 is SGHVS, CDR2 FQNEAQ, per germline. The CDR3 is 18 residues long. CDR3 nucleotides: TGTGCCAGCAGCTTAGACCGGGACAGGCGCATCTATAATTCACCCCTCCACTTT. This codes for CASSLDRDRRIYNSPLHF.

This clone occurred a few times. The chain uses TRBV4-1 and TRBJ1-2, with 8 positions matching TRBD1. Germline CDR1 is MGHRA and CDR2 is YSYEKL. CDR3 length: 17 residues. The V gene end was trimmed by 2 bases and the J gene end by 2 bases; junction bases not matched to a gene: 10. CDR3 residues: CASSQSRGQGGNYGYTF. The CDR3 bases are TGCGCCAGCAGCCAAAGCAGAGGACAGGGAGGAAACTATGGCTACACCTTC.

This clone was seen only once. The V gene is TRBV7-2, the J gene TRBJ1-2; D unclear. Trimming removed 5 bases at V and 5 bases at J, with 15 bases between. The germline V gene has CDR1 SGHTA and CDR2 FQGNSA. There are 14 residues in the CDR3. CDR3 sequence: CASSPNPGEYGYTF. Here the CDR3 DNA reads TGTGCCAGCAGCCCCAACCCCGGGGAATATGGCTACACCTTC.

The rearrangement joins TRBV5-1 to TRBJ1-1; no reliable D call. Germline CDR1 SGHRS, CDR2 YFSETQ. CDR3 length: 15 amino acids. Trimming cost V 4 bases and J 2 bases, with 15 bases left between them. The CDR3 nucleotides read TGCGCCAGCAGCCGAGAACCCCTGGGTAACACTGAAGCTTTCTTT. Translated, it gives CASSREPLGNTEAFF.

The rearrangement joins TRBV7-2 to TRBJ1-3, with D maybe TRBD1 (6 bases). The V end was cut by 5 bases, the J end by 4 bases, with 15 bases between. The length of the CDR3 is 15 residues. Germline values: CDR1 SGHTA, CDR2 FQGNSA. The chain's CDR3 is CASSQGSHPGNTIYF. The CDR3 DNA reads TGTGCCAGCAGCCAGGGGTCCCACCCGGGAAACACCATATATTTT.

The chain is built from TRBV12-3 or TRBV12-4 and TRBJ2-1; D possibly corresponds to TRBD1 (6 bases). This CDR3 contains 13 residues. V was cut by 10 bases and J by 4 bases, with 14 bases left in between. The CDR3 nucleotides are TGTGCCAACTCAGGGGTGGGATACAATGAGCAGTTCTTC. Translated, it gives CANSGVGYNEQFF.

In its sample, this clone was seen once. J is TRBJ2-2 and V is TRBV12-5; D ambiguous. Germline CDR1 and CDR2: LGHNT and FRNRAP. This CDR3 has 13 residues. The germline V and J ends were trimmed by 6 bases and 0 bases, with 5 bases remaining between them. DNA of the CDR3: TGTGCTAGTGGACGGGCGAACACCGGGGAGCTGTTTTTT. Translation gives CASGRANTGELFF.

J is TRBJ1-2 and V is TRBV2; TRBD1 matches 7 bases. The CDR3 is made up of 13 amino acids. Germline V gene sequence: CDR1 SNHLY, CDR2 FYNNEI. V was clipped by 9 bases and J by 6 bases; unmatched bases: 10. This chain's CDR3 is CARERGRQDGYTF. Written as DNA, the CDR3 is TGTGCCAGGGAGAGGGGGCGACAGGATGGCTACACCTTC.

V usage is TRBV6-5 and J usage is TRBJ2-7, with D possibly TRBD2 on 6 matching bases. The V end lost 7 bases, the J end lost 2 bases, and 12 bases lay between the germline ends. The V gene's germline CDR1 is MNHEY and CDR2 SVGAGI. The CDR3 totals 13 residues. The chain's CDR3 is CASKQRAPYEQYF. The CDR3 nucleotides are TGTGCCAGCAAACAGCGGGCCCCCTACGAGCAGTACTTC.

The chain is built from TRBV6-5 and TRBJ1-3; TRBD1 matches 7 bases. With V trimmed by 2 bases and J by 0 bases, 1 base remained unmatched. This CDR3 spans 15 amino acids. CDR1 and CDR2 from the germline V gene are MNHEY and SVGAGI. CDR3 in DNA: TGTGCCAGCAGTTACCAGGGGGTCTCTGGAAACACCATATATTTT. Protein: CASSYQGVSGNTIYF.

The chain joins TRBV7-2 to TRBJ2-5; D gene ambiguous. The CDR3 sequence is 15 residues long. V dropped 1 base and J dropped 0 bases, with 9 bases sitting between them. Germline CDR1 reads SGHTA; CDR2 reads FQGNSA. In nucleotides, the CDR3 is TGTGCCAGCAGCTTAGGCGGTCGGTACCAAGAGACCCAGTACTTC. Amino acid sequence: CASSLGGRYQETQYF.

The chain joins TRBV12-3 or TRBV12-4 to TRBJ1-1; D uncertain. With 7 bases removed from V and 5 bases from J, the gap between germline ends came to 11 bases. The CDR3 loop spans 12 amino acids. In DNA, the CDR3 is TGTGCCAGCACCTCGTTCGGGACTGAAGCTTTCTTT. As protein: CASTSFGTEAFF.

This chain connects TRBV4-1 to TRBJ1-3; D is unresolved. Trimming pared 0 bases from V and 2 bases from J, leaving 8 bases between. Germline CDR1 and CDR2: MGHRA and YSYEKL. CDR3 length: 15 residues. As DNA, the CDR3 is TGCGCCAGCAGCCAAGAGGAGTGGGCTGGAAACACCATATATTTT. Its protein product is CASSQEEWAGNTIYF.

The chain uses TRBV2 and TRBJ1-4; D is ambiguous. Germline V gene data show CDR1 as SNHLY and CDR2 as FYNNEI. The CDR3 covers 13 residues. The V end was cut by 4 bases, the J end by 8 bases, with 11 bases between. In nucleotides, the CDR3 is TGTGCCAGCAGTGTGGGGTCGGGCGAAAAACTGTTTTTT. Its protein is CASSVGSGEKLFF.

The V gene is TRBV11-3, the J gene TRBJ2-7; no firm D call. This CDR3 is built from 12 residues. The germline CDR1 and CDR2 sequences are SGHNT and YENEEA. V was pared by 1 base and J by 6 bases, with 7 bases between. CDR3 amino acids: CASSLGRAEQYF. In DNA form, the CDR3 reads TGTGCCAGCAGCTTAGGCCGCGCCGAGCAGTACTTC.

The CDR3: CASSQLGKGPWDYGYTF. The CDR3 DNA reads TGTGCCAGCAGCCAATTAGGGAAAGGTCCCTGGGACTATGGCTACACCTTC. This sequence joins TRBV4-2 and TRBJ1-2, with D hard to call. Trimming removed 2 bases at V and 3 bases at J, with 19 bases between. There are 17 residues in the CDR3. Germline V CDR1 and CDR2: LGHNA, YNFKEQ.

The table lists this clone with a count of one. This chain uses TRBV14 with TRBJ1-2; D is unresolved. Looked up from germline, CDR1 is SGHDN and CDR2 is FVKESK. The V end lost 0 bases, the J end lost 8 bases, and 10 bases lay between the germline ends. The CDR3 has 13 amino acids. The CDR3 region is CASSQEYPKGYTF. Here the CDR3 DNA reads TGTGCCAGCAGCCAAGAATATCCGAAAGGCTACACCTTC. The full variable domain, its missing parts supplied by reference TRBV14 and TRBJ1-2, is EAGVTQFPSHSVIEKGQTVTLRCDPISGHDNLYWYRRVMGKEIKFLLHFVKESKQDESGMPNNRFLAERTGGTYSTLKVQPAELEDSGVYFCASSQEYPKGYTFGSGTRLTVV.